This T cell receptor beta chain was retrieved from a study of cytomegalovirus exposure and HLA in healthy donors. Study outcomes and limitations: The study listed under 200 cytomegalovirus-associated TCR beta chains. Three CMV-associated chains were confirmed in vitro to be specific for CMV antigens. Reported performance of the classifier showed diagnosis of cytomegalovirus status with high specificity and sensitivity.

TCRdb keeps only in-frame clones here, not all; method: immunoSEQ multiplex PCR. The sample has a few hundred thousand clones; 80% to 90% are singletons. The donors were members of the validation cohort, which comprised 90 to 150 subjects and was separate from the first cohort of some 680 subjects. In regard to this clone: Its specificity is not known.

The TCR originated in a young woman in good health and CMV-seronegative. Sequencing input: PBMCs.

CDR3 DNA: TGTGCCTGGAACCGGGACAGGAGCTATGGCTACACCTTC. As protein: CAWNRDRSYGYTF. V is TRBV30 and J is TRBJ1-2, with 8 bases identical to TRBD1. CDR1 and CDR2 from the germline V gene are GTSNPN and SVGIG (reference sequence). V dropped 4 bases and J dropped 4; count of bases not matched to a gene: 5. This CDR3 is built from 13 residues.